This TCR beta chain stems from a study of blood T cell repertoires in COVID-19. At the level of the study: Sites across the United States, Italy and Spain contributed samples from acute and convalescent COVID-19. PBMCs, B-cell-depleted T cells, or T cells provided the cDNA or gDNA that made up the material.

Seattle enrolled patients during active infection and tracked them longitudinally. The CDR3 spans 16 residues. Germline values: CDR1 SGHNT, CDR2 YYREEE (reference sequence). The J segment lost 5 bases and the V segment lost 5 bases, leaving 9 bases of the junction unmatched. In the source study's methods: Reference gene primer amplification gave nucleated cell count estimates. Libraries were prepared by immunoSEQ multiplex PCR; TCRdb keeps only in-frame clonotypes and omits some of them. V and J calls and clone size are copied from that table; D and trimming were computed from the DNA. The sample holds more than 300,000 clones, around 87% seen once.

The sequence was obtained from a woman aged 40-49 years with COVID-19, enrolled during active disease. Material for sequencing was peripheral blood. The chain combines TRBV5-4 with TRBJ2-2, with TRBD1 identical over 10 bases. The DNA of the CDR3 is TGTGCCAGCAGGTCCCCGGGACAGGGGCTTACCGGGGAGCTGTTTTTT. Its protein product is CASRSPGQGLTGELFF.